The TCR beta chain described here comes from a study of T cells in Graves' hyperthyroidism and ophthalmopathy. Notes on the study in general: Blood also carried most thyroid clonotypes expanded above 0.001. From stable hyperthyroidism, ophthalmopathy was separated by a 13 V-J model.

Active moderate-to-severe ophthalmopathy, Clinical Activity Score at least 3, NOSPECS at least 4, under 3 months' duration. This clonotype was recorded at least ten times. Its matching antigen is unknown. The investigators amplified TCR beta CDR3 regions from RNA transcripts. During a first-round RT-PCR of the TCR CDR3, the HTBI primer set was used. TCRdb reprocessed the multiplex PCR reads via MiXCR and lists one record per CDR3 protein. The sample holds 640,000 or so distinct CDR3 sequences, 12% to 15% seen once. Input material: blood. The source of this sequence is a woman between 18 and 29 years old with Graves' ophthalmopathy.

The CDR3 loop is CSAHRVGYTF. The CDR3 bases are TGCAGTGCACACAGGGTTGGCTACACCTTC. The chain uses TRBV20-1 and TRBJ1-2; possible D gene TRBD1, 6 bases. The CDR3 spans 10 residues. Trimming stripped 6 bases from V and 7 bases from J, with 9 bases between. Per the germline V gene, CDR1 is DFQATT and CDR2 is SNEGSKA (reference sequence).